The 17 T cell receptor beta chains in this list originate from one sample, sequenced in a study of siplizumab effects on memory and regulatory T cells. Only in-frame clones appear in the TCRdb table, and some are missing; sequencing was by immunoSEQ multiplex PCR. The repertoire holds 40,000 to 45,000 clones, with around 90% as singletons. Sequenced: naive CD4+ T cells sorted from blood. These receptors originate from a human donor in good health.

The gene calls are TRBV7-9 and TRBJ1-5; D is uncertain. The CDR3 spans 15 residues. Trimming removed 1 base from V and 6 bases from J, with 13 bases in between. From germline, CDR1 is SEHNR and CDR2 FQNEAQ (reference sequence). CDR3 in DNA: TGTGCCAGCAGCTTAGATGGACTTGCAGGTCAGCCCCAGCATTTT. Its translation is CASSLDGLAGQPQHF.

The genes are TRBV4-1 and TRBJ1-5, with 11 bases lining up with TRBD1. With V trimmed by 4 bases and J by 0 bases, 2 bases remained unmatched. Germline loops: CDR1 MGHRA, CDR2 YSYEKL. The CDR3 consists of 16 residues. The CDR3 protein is CASSRDRGASNQPQHF. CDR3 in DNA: TGCGCCAGCAGCCGGGACAGGGGGGCTAGCAATCAGCCCCAGCATTTT.

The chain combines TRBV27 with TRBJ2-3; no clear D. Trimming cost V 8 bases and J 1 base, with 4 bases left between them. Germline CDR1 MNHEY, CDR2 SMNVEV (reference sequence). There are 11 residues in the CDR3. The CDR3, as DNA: TGTGCCAGCCAGGGCACAGATACGCAGTATTTT. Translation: CASQGTDTQYF.

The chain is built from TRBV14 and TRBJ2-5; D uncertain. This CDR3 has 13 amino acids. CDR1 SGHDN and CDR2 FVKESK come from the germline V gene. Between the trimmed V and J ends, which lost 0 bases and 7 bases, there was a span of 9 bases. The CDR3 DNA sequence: TGTGCCAGCAGCCAAGACAGGCTAAGGACCCAGTACTTC. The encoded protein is CASSQDRLRTQYF.

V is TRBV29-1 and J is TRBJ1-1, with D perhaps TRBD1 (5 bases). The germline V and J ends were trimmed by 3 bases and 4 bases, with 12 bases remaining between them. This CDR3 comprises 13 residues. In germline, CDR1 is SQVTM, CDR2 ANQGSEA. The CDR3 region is CSVDAGSGTEAFF. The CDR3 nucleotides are TGCAGCGTTGATGCAGGGAGTGGCACTGAAGCTTTCTTT.

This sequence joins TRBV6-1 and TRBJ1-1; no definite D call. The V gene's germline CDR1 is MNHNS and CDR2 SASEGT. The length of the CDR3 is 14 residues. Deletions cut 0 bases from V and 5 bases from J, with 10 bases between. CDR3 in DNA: TGTGCCAGCAGTGAAGCGTCCCCGGTTACTGAAGCTTTCTTT. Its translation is CASSEASPVTEAFF.

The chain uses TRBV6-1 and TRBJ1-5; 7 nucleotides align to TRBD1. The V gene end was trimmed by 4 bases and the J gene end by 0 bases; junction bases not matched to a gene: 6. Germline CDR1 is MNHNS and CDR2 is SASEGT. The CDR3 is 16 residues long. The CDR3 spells CASSARTGYSNQPQHF. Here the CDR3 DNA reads TGTGCCAGCAGTGCCCGGACAGGATATAGCAATCAGCCCCAGCATTTT.

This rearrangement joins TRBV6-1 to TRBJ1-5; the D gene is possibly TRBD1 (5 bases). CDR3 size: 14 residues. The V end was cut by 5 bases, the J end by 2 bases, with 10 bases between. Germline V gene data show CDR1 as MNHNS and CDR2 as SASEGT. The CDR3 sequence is CASSFGGRNQPQHF. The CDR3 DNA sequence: TGTGCCAGCAGTTTCGGGGGACGCAATCAGCCCCAGCATTTT.

The DNA of the CDR3 is TGTGCCAGCAGCGACCCCGGGACAGAGCCCTATGGCTACACCTTC. Protein product: CASSDPGTEPYGYTF. The V gene is TRBV2, the J gene TRBJ1-2, with 7 bases aligning to TRBD1. The CDR3 sequence is 15 residues long. Trimming cost V 6 bases and J 4 bases; bases outside gene matches: 11. From germline, CDR1 is SNHLY and CDR2 FYNNEI.

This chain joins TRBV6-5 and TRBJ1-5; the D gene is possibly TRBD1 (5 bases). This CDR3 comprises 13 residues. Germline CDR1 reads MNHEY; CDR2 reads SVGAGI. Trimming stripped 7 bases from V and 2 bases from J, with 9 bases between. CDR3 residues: CASTRDGNQPQHF. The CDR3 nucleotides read TGTGCCAGCACCCGGGACGGCAATCAGCCCCAGCATTTT.

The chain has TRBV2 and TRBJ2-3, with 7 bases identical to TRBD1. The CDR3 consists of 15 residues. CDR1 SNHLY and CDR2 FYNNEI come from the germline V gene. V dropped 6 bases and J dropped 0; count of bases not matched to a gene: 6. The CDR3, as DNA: TGTGCCAGCAGGGGACAGAGTCTTAGCACAGATACGCAGTATTTT. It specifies CASRGQSLSTDTQYF. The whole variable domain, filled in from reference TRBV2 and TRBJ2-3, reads EPEVTQTPSHQVTQMGQEVILRCVPISNHLYFYWYRQILGQKVEFLVSFYNNEISEKSEIFDDQFSVERPDGSNFTLKIRSTKLEDSAMYFCASRGQSLSTDTQYFGPGTRLTVL.

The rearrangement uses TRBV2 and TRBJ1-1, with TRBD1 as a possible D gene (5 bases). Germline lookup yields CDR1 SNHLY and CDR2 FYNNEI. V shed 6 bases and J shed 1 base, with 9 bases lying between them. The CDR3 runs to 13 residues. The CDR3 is CASSWGPNTEAFF. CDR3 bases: TGTGCCAGCAGCTGGGGACCGAACACTGAAGCTTTCTTT.

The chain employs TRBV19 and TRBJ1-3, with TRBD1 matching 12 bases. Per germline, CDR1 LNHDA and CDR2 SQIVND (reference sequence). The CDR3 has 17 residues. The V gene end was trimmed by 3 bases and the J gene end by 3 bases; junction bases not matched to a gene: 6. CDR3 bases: TGTGCCAGTAGTATTTGGGACAGGGGGCACCGTGGAAACACCATATATTTT. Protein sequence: CASSIWDRGHRGNTIYF.

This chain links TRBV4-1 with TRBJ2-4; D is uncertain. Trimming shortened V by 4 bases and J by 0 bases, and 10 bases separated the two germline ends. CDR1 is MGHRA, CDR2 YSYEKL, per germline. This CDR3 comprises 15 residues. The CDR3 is CASSLGTVAKNIQYF. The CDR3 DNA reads TGCGCCAGCAGCCTAGGAACGGTAGCCAAAAACATTCAGTACTTC.

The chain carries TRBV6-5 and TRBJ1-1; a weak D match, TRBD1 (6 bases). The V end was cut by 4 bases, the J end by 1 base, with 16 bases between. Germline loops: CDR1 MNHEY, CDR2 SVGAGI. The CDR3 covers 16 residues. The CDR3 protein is CASSSRGGIGNTEAFF. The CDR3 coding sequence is TGTGCCAGCAGTTCTCGAGGGGGGATTGGGAACACTGAAGCTTTCTTT.

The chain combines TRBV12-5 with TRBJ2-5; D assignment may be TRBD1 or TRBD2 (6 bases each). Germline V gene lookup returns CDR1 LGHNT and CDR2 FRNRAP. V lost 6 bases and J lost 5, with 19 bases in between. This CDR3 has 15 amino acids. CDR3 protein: CASGKNLGGLETQYF. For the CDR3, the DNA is TGTGCTAGTGGCAAAAACTTAGGGGGGCTGGAGACCCAGTACTTC.

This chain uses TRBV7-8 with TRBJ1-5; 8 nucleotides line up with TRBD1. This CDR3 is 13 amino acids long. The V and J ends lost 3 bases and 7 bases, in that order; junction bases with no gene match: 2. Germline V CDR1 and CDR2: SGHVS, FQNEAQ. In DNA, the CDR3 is TGTGCCAGCAGCTTGGACAGGGAACAGCCCCAGCATTTT. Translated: CASSLDREQPQHF. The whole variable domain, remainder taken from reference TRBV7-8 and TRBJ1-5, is GAGVSQSPRYKVAKRGQDVALRCDPISGHVSLFWYQQALGQGPEFLTYFQNEAQLDKSGLPSDRFFAERPEGSVSTLKIQRTQQEDSAVYLCASSLDREQPQHFGDGTRLSIL.